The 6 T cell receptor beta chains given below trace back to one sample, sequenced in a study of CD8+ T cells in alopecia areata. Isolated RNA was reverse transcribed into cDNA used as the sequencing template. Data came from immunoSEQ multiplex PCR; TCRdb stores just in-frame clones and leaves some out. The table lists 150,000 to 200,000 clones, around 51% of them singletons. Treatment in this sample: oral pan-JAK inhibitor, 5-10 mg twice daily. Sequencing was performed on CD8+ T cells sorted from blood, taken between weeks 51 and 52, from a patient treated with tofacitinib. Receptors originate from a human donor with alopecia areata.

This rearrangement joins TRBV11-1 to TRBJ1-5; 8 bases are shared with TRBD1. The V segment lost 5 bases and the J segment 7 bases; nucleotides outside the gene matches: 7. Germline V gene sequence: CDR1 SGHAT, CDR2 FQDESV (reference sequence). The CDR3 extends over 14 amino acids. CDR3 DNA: TGTGCCAGCAGCGCCGGACAGGGCGGGCAGCCCCAGCATTTT. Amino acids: CASSAGQGGQPQHF.

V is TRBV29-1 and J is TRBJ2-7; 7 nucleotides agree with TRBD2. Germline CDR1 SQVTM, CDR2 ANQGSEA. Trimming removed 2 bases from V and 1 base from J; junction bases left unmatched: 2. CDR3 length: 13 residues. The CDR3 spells CSVEQGGSYEQYF. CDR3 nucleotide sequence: TGCAGCGTTGAACAGGGAGGGTCCTACGAGCAGTACTTC.

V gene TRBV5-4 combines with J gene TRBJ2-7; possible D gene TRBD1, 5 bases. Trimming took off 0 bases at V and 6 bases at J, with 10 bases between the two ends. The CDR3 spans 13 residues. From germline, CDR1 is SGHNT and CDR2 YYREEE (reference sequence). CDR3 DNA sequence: TGTGCCAGCAGCTTGGAGGACACCCTCGAGCAGTACTTC. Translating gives CASSLEDTLEQYF.

As DNA, the CDR3 is TGTGCCAGCAGCCGGACCACCGGGGAGCTGTTTTTT. Its protein product is CASSRTTGELFF. The chain carries TRBV7-9 and TRBJ2-2, with unresolved D. The CDR3 extends over 12 amino acids. Trimming stripped 5 bases from V and 4 bases from J, with 5 bases between. Germline V gene data show CDR1 as SEHNR and CDR2 as FQNEAQ (reference sequence).

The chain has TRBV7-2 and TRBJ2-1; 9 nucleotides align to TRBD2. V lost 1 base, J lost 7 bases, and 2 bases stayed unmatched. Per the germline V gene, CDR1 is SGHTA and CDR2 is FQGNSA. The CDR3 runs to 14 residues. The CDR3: CASSLVAGGNEQFF. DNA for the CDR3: TGTGCCAGCAGCTTAGTGGCGGGGGGGAATGAGCAGTTCTTC.

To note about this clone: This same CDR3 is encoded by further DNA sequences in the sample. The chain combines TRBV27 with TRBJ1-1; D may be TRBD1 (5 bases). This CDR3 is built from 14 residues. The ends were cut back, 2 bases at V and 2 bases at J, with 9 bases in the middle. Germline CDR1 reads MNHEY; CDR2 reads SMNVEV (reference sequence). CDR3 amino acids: CASSLVRGNTEAFF. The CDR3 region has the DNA TGTGCCAGCAGTTTAGTTCGGGGCAACACTGAAGCTTTCTTT.